The next 16 T cell receptor beta chains were all read from a single sample in a study of blood T cell repertoires in COVID-19. Generated by immunoSEQ multiplex PCR, the TCRdb table keeps only in-frame clones and is missing some. The sample yields tens of thousands of clones, roughly nine tenths seen once. The sequenced sample was peripheral blood. These receptors were taken from a human donor in a cohort sampled during active COVID-19.

The J gene is TRBJ2-1, the V gene TRBV9; D not certain. Germline-derived CDR1 and CDR2 are SGDLS and YYNGEE. The CDR3 is 15 amino acids. The V end was cut by 3 bases, the J end by 4 bases, with 14 bases between. The CDR3 nucleotides are TGTGCCAGCAGCGCCTTAGCTCAGTCTTACAATGAGCAGTTCTTC. Protein product: CASSALAQSYNEQFF.

This chain uses TRBV7-6 with TRBJ2-3; 7 nucleotides line up with TRBD1. V lost 5 bases to trimming and J lost 5 bases; unmatched junction nucleotides: 13. Per germline, CDR1 SGHVS and CDR2 FNYEAQ. This CDR3 spans 16 amino acids. Here the CDR3 DNA reads TGTGCCAGCAGCCCCCGGACAGGCGCAATCGGAGATACGCAGTATTTT. Encoded protein: CASSPRTGAIGDTQYF.

The rearrangement links TRBV4-1 to TRBJ2-2, with 9 positions matching TRBD2. Germline loops: CDR1 MGHRA, CDR2 YSYEKL. V lost 4 bases and J lost 0; bases outside the gene matches: 9. The CDR3 sequence is 18 residues long. The CDR3 loop reads CASSRTGTSSANTGELFF. The CDR3 DNA reads as TGCGCCAGCAGCCGAACCGGGACTAGCAGCGCGAACACCGGGGAGCTGTTTTTT.

This clone was recorded only once. The chain employs TRBV6-4 and TRBJ2-3, with D unclear. The germline V and J ends were trimmed by 4 bases and 0 bases, with 11 bases remaining between them. The CDR3 loop spans 15 amino acids. Germline V CDR1 and CDR2: MRHNA, SNTAGT. The CDR3 spells CASSGGASSTDTQYF. The CDR3 nucleotides read TGTGCCAGCAGTGGAGGAGCCTCTAGCACAGATACGCAGTATTTT.

J is TRBJ2-1 and V is TRBV2, with 12 positions matching TRBD2. V gave up 6 bases and J gave up 10 bases; unmatched junction bases: 10. This CDR3 comprises 15 residues. Germline assignment: CDR1 SNHLY and CDR2 FYNNEI. This CDR3 is CASRAWTSGIGEQFF. The CDR3 DNA follows: TGTGCCAGCAGGGCTTGGACTAGCGGGATTGGCGAGCAGTTCTTC.

The rearrangement uses TRBV28 and TRBJ1-2; TRBD1 agrees at 7 bases. The CDR3 spans 14 residues. V lost 6 bases to trimming and J lost 5 bases; unmatched junction nucleotides: 9. CDR1 is MDHEN, CDR2 SYDVKM, per germline. This CDR3 reads CASRGGGNLYGYTF. CDR3 bases: TGTGCCAGCAGAGGAGGGGGCAATCTATATGGCTACACCTTC.

V and J are TRBV6-6 and TRBJ2-2; possible D gene TRBD1, 7 bases. Trimming took 7 bases from V and 8 from J, leaving 11 bases between them. The CDR3 loop spans 12 amino acids. The germline CDR1 and CDR2 sequences are MNHNY and SVGAGI (reference sequence). CDR3 in amino acids: CASTQGGGELFF. CDR3 DNA sequence: TGTGCCAGCACCCAGGGGGGAGGGGAGCTGTTTTTT.

The CDR3 DNA reads as TGTGCCAGTTCGGACAGGGATGACAATCAGCCCCAGCATTTT. Residues: CASSDRDDNQPQHF. V gene TRBV27 combines with J gene TRBJ1-5; 8 bases line up with TRBD1. The CDR3 contains 14 residues. Germline trimming cut 9 bases from V and 3 bases from J; bases unmatched to any gene: 7. Germline CDR1 is MNHEY and CDR2 is SMNVEV (reference sequence).

This rearrangement joins TRBV2 to TRBJ2-1; 8 nucleotides line up with TRBD2. CDR1 and CDR2 from the germline V gene are SNHLY and FYNNEI. Germline trimming cut 8 bases from V and 9 bases from J; bases unmatched to any gene: 9. The CDR3 contains 13 residues. The CDR3 here is CASQAGTRGEQFF. CDR3 in DNA: TGTGCCAGCCAAGCCGGGACTAGAGGTGAGCAGTTCTTC.

This sequence joins TRBV13 and TRBJ2-2; D may be TRBD2 (6 bases). The germline gives CDR1 PRHDT, CDR2 FYEKMQ (reference sequence). The CDR3 totals 16 residues. The V and J ends lost 6 bases and 2 bases respectively, with 16 bases between them. The CDR3, as DNA: TGTGCCAGCAGTCCCTACGGGAGCCAAAACACCGGGGAGCTGTTTTTT. This gives the protein CASSPYGSQNTGELFF.

The J gene is TRBJ2-1, the V gene TRBV3-1 (or the pseudogene TRBV3-2); D ambiguous. Germline assignment: CDR1 LGHDT and CDR2 YNNKEL (reference sequence). The length of the CDR3 is 13 residues. Deletions cut 2 bases from V and 4 bases from J, with 6 bases between. The CDR3 is CASSQLQYNEQFF. Here the CDR3 DNA reads TGTGCCAGCAGCCAACTACAGTACAATGAGCAGTTCTTC.

The chain couples TRBV18 to TRBJ1-5; tentative D call: TRBD1 (6 bases). Germline loops: CDR1 KGHSH, CDR2 LQKENI. This CDR3 contains 15 residues. V was clipped by 2 bases and J by 7 bases, with 15 bases between them. The CDR3 is CASSPSSGGRQPQHF. The CDR3 DNA reads as TGTGCCAGCTCACCAAGTTCGGGGGGCCGGCAGCCCCAGCATTTT.

The gene calls are TRBV7-3 and TRBJ1-1; 9 bases match TRBD1. V was clipped by 4 bases and J by 1 base; unmatched bases: 1. The CDR3 consists of 14 residues. Germline values: CDR1 SGHTA, CDR2 FQGTGA. The CDR3 sequence is CASSSGQGNTEAFF. CDR3 bases: TGTGCCAGCAGCTCGGGACAGGGGAACACTGAAGCTTTCTTT.

The rearrangement links TRBV5-4 to TRBJ1-1; perhaps TRBD1 as D (5 bases). V lost 3 bases to trimming and J lost 4 bases, with 10 bases between them. CDR1 is SGHNT, CDR2 YYREEE, per germline (reference sequence). CDR3 length: 13 residues. The CDR3 DNA is TGTGCCAGCAGCTCAACAGGAAGCACTGAAGCTTTCTTT. Translated: CASSSTGSTEAFF.

This rearrangement joins TRBV3-1 (or the pseudogene TRBV3-2) to TRBJ1-1; D is undetermined. V dropped 3 bases and J dropped 8 bases, with 7 bases sitting between them. Looked up from germline, CDR1 is LGHDT and CDR2 is YNNKEL (reference sequence). The CDR3 has 11 amino acids. The CDR3 DNA follows: TGTGCCAGCAGCCATTCACTAGAAGCTTTCTTT. As protein: CASSHSLEAFF.

The V call is TRBV30, the J call TRBJ2-3, with 8 bases aligning to TRBD1. The trim removed 6 bases at V and 2 bases at J, leaving 10 bases unmatched. CDR3 length: 15 amino acids. Germline CDR1 and CDR2: GTSNPN and SVGIG (reference sequence). The CDR3 bases are TGTGCCTGCCCTAAGACAGGGGCCCCCACAGATACGCAGTATTTT. This gives the protein CACPKTGAPTDTQYF.